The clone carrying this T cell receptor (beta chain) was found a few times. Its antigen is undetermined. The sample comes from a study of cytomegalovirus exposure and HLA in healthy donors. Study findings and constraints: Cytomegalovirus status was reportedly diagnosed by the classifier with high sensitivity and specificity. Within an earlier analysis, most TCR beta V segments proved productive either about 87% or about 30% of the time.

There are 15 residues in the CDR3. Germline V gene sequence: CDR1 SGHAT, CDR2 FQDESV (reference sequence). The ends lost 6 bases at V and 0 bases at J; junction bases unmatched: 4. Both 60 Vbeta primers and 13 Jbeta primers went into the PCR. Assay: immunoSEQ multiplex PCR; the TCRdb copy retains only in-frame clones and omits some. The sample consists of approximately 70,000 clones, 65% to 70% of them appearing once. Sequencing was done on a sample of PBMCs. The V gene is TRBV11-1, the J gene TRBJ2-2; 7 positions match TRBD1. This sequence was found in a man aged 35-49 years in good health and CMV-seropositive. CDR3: CASSRDRANTGELFF. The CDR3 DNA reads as TGTGCCAGCAGTCGCGACAGGGCGAACACCGGGGAGCTGTTTTTT. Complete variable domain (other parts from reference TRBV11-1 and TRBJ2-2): EAEVAQSPRYKITEKSQAVAFWCDPISGHATLYWYRQILGQGPELLVQFQDESVVDDSQLPKDRFSAERLKGVDSTLKIQPAELGDSAMYLCASSRDRANTGELFFGEGSRLTVL.